The 11 T cell receptor beta chains in this list originate from one sample, sequenced in a study of cytotoxic CD8 clonotypes in ibrutinib-treated CLL. The assay was immunoSEQ multiplex PCR, and TCRdb's table has in-frame clones only and misses some. The sample gives fewer than 20,000 clones, roughly 60% of which show up once; 20% to 30% is in the top ten. Sequences were derived from PBMCs, sampled after 12 months of ibrutinib treatment. These TCRs come from a human donor with chronic lymphocytic leukemia.

The chain is built from TRBV9 and TRBJ1-2, with D hard to call. The germline gives CDR1 SGDLS, CDR2 YYNGEE. This CDR3 has 15 amino acids. The V end was cut by 3 bases, the J end by 2 bases, with 14 bases between. This CDR3 reads CASSAEGSKNYGYTF. The CDR3 coding sequence is TGTGCCAGCAGCGCTGAAGGGTCGAAAAACTATGGCTACACCTTC.

This sequence joins TRBV27 and TRBJ1-5; D is unclear. The V end was cut by 5 bases, the J end by 5 bases, with 13 bases between. The CDR3 loop spans 14 amino acids. The germline V gene encodes CDR1 MNHEY and CDR2 SMNVEV (reference sequence). CDR3 sequence (DNA): TGTGCCAGCAGTAGAACCCTCGGGTATCAGCCCCAGCATTTT. This sequence encodes CASSRTLGYQPQHF.

This clone has a single count. The gene calls are TRBV6-5 and TRBJ1-2; 10 bases agree with TRBD1. CDR1 MNHEY and CDR2 SVGAGI come from the germline V gene. After removal of 6 bases from V and 7 bases from J, the junction contained 11 bases not matched to a gene. The CDR3 runs to 15 residues. CDR3 sequence: CASSSGQGLFSGYTF. As DNA, the CDR3 is TGTGCCAGCAGCTCGGGACAGGGGTTATTCTCTGGCTACACCTTC.

J is TRBJ1-3 and V is TRBV5-1; a possible D gene is TRBD1 (5 bases). CDR3 size: 16 residues. Trimming cost V 0 bases and J 4 bases, with 14 bases left between them. Germline V gene lookup returns CDR1 SGHRS and CDR2 YFSETQ. The CDR3 region is CASSLEQAGRGNTIYF. CDR3 nucleotides: TGCGCCAGCAGCTTGGAACAGGCAGGCCGCGGAAACACCATATATTTT.

V is TRBV5-8 and J is TRBJ2-7; 8 bases are a match to TRBD1. Germline-derived CDR1 and CDR2 are SGHTS and YDEGEE. V lost 4 bases, J lost 5 bases, and 11 bases stayed unmatched. This CDR3 comprises 15 residues. CDR3 residues: CASSPRYRQGNEQYF. The CDR3 bases are TGTGCCAGCAGCCCCAGATACCGACAGGGGAACGAGCAGTACTTC.

The J gene is TRBJ2-1, the V gene TRBV27, with 7 bases matching TRBD2. The CDR3 covers 17 residues. The V gene's germline CDR1 is MNHEY and CDR2 SMNVEV (reference sequence). Trimming removed 7 bases from V and 0 bases from J; junction bases left unmatched: 12. CDR3 in amino acids: CASITSAAPSSYNEQFF. The CDR3 DNA follows: TGTGCCAGCATTACTAGCGCGGCACCTAGCTCCTACAATGAGCAGTTCTTC.

The chain carries TRBV19 and TRBJ2-1; 8 nucleotides align to TRBD2. V gave up 8 bases and J gave up 4 bases; unmatched junction bases: 13. The CDR3 is made up of 16 amino acids. The germline gives CDR1 LNHDA, CDR2 SQIVND (reference sequence). CDR3 DNA sequence: TGTGCCAGTGGGGGATCTCAGGGACTAGAATACAATGAGCAGTTCTTC. Its translation: CASGGSQGLEYNEQFF. Full variable domain (remainder filled in from reference TRBV19 and TRBJ2-1): DGGITQSPKYLFRKEGQNVTLSCEQNLNHDAMYWYRQDPGQGLRLIYYSQIVNDFQKGDIAEGYSVSREKKESFPLTVTSAQKNPTAFYLCASGGSQGLEYNEQFFGPGTRLTVL.

The chain combines TRBV10-1 with TRBJ2-1, with 8 bases identical to TRBD2. This CDR3 has 16 amino acids. J was trimmed by 10 bases and V by 3 bases; bases with no gene match: 14. CDR1 WNHNN and CDR2 SYGVQD come from the germline V gene (reference sequence). The CDR3 protein is CASSDGLAGPTREQFF. The CDR3, as DNA: TGCGCCAGCAGTGATGGGCTAGCGGGCCCTACTAGGGAGCAGTTCTTC.

This rearrangement joins TRBV10-3 to TRBJ2-4, with 14 positions matching TRBD2. Trimming took 5 bases from V and 2 from J; bases not matched to a gene: 23. Germline V CDR1 and CDR2: ENHRY, SYGVKD. The CDR3 covers 23 residues. Written as DNA, the CDR3 is TGTGCCATCAGTAGGAAGCGAGGTTCCACCGGGACTAGCGGGAGTTTATCCAAAAACATTCAGTACTTC. Amino acid sequence: CAISRKRGSTGTSGSLSKNIQYF.

The chain carries TRBV7-3 and TRBJ2-6; 9 bases line up with TRBD2. Germline CDR1 reads SGHTA; CDR2 reads FQGTGA. CDR3 length equals 16 residues. Trimming cost V 2 bases and J 2 bases; bases outside gene matches: 1. The CDR3 DNA reads TGTGCCAGCAGCTTAGCGGGAGGGGCTGGGGCCAACGTCCTGACTTTC. Translating it yields CASSLAGGAGANVLTF.

This clone occurred a few times. The V and J genes are TRBV27 and TRBJ2-3; D is possibly TRBD2 (6 bases). Germline loops: CDR1 MNHEY, CDR2 SMNVEV (reference sequence). V gave up 2 bases and J gave up 1 base, with 7 bases separating them. The CDR3 length is 14 residues. CDR3 residues: CASSLASGTDTQYF. The CDR3 DNA sequence: TGTGCCAGCAGTTTAGCTAGCGGCACAGATACGCAGTATTTT.